These T cell receptor beta chains were read from a single sample in a study of response to subunit inactivated influenza vaccine. MiXCR was run by TCRdb on the RT-PCR reads, yielding one entry per CDR3 protein. The sample contains about 780,000 distinct CDR3 sequences, under 20% of which appear only once. Sequencing was performed on PBMCs from blood, taken 5 days after vaccination. These receptors were taken from a man aged 45 to 65 who received an inactivated influenza vaccine. Both conserved end residues are part of each CDR3. Each record gives: D gene, V gene, clone size, J gene, CDR3 DNA, CDR3 protein. The D gene is left open where the match is weak. For some rows the clone size is stated as once, few or many, or as a class when expanded; others skip it.

D gene: .
V gene: TRBV10-3
clone size: .
J gene: TRBJ2-3
CDR3 DNA: TGTGCCATCATGGGCGGGCTATACACAGATACGCAGTATTTT
CDR3 protein: CAIMGGLYTDTQYF

D gene: .
V gene: TRBV20-1
clone size: .
J gene: TRBJ1-1
CDR3 DNA: TGCAGTGCCCACACCCGGGGGAGGAACACTGAAGCTTTCTTT
CDR3 protein: CSAHTRGRNTEAFF

D gene: .
V gene: TRBV20-1
clone size: .
J gene: TRBJ1-4
CDR3 DNA: TGCAGTGCTAGGTTCGTCGTAAATAATGAAAAACTGTTTTTT
CDR3 protein: CSARFVVNNEKLFF

D gene: .
V gene: TRBV10-2
clone size: .
J gene: TRBJ2-3
CDR3 DNA: TGCGCCAGCAGTGAGATCGGGGGCCACACAGATACGCAGTATTTT
CDR3 protein: CASSEIGGHTDTQYF

D gene: .
V gene: TRBV28
clone size: .
J gene: TRBJ2-7
CDR3 DNA: TGTGCCAGCAGTACAACGATCCGGGGGCCAGCCTACGAGCAGTACTTC
CDR3 protein: CASSTTIRGPAYEQYF

D gene: .
V gene: TRBV4-1
clone size: .
J gene: TRBJ2-2
CDR3 DNA: TGCGCCAGCAGCAAATCCTCTGGCCGCACCGGGGAGCTGTTTTTT
CDR3 protein: CASSKSSGRTGELFF

D gene: TRBD1
V gene: TRBV18
clone size: few
J gene: TRBJ2-7
CDR3 DNA: TGTGCCAGCTCACCGGGACAGGGCCGGAACGAGCAGTACTTC
CDR3 protein: CASSPGQGRNEQYF

D gene: .
V gene: TRBV18
clone size: few
J gene: TRBJ2-3
CDR3 DNA: TGTGCCAGCTCACCGAATCCACTCACAGATACGCAGTATTTT
CDR3 protein: CASSPNPLTDTQYF

D gene: .
V gene: TRBV20-1
clone size: few
J gene: TRBJ2-1
CDR3 DNA: TGCAGTGCCACCCCAGGAGGGTTGGATGAGCAGTTCTTC
CDR3 protein: CSATPGGLDEQFF

D gene: TRBD1
V gene: TRBV15
clone size: few
J gene: TRBJ2-1
CDR3 DNA: TGTGCCACCAGCAGAGGCATGACAGGGAGTGAGCAGTTCTTC
CDR3 protein: CATSRGMTGSEQFF

D gene: .
V gene: TRBV6-1
clone size: few
J gene: TRBJ1-4
CDR3 DNA: TGTGCCAGCAGCCAGGGGCCTTTGACAACTAATGAAAAACTGTTTTTT
CDR3 protein: CASSQGPLTTNEKLFF

D gene: TRBD1
V gene: TRBV20-1
clone size: few
J gene: TRBJ2-7
CDR3 DNA: TGCAGTGCTCTCCGGGACAGGATCTACGAGCAGTACTTC
CDR3 protein: CSALRDRIYEQYF

D gene: .
V gene: TRBV4-2
clone size: few
J gene: TRBJ2-7
CDR3 DNA: TGTGCCAGCAGCCAAGCCTCCGCGCACGCCTACGAGCAGTACTTC
CDR3 protein: CASSQASAHAYEQYF

D gene: .
V gene: TRBV20-1
clone size: many
J gene: TRBJ2-3
CDR3 DNA: TGCAGTGCGAGGCGGGCAAGGGGGATGACAGATACGCAGTATTTT
CDR3 protein: CSARRARGMTDTQYF

D gene: TRBD1
V gene: TRBV28
clone size: .
J gene: TRBJ1-5
CDR3 DNA: TGTGCCAGCACCCGGACAGGGGTTGTCGGTCAGCCCCAGCATTTT
CDR3 protein: CASTRTGVVGQPQHF

D gene: .
V gene: TRBV7-9
clone size: .
J gene: TRBJ2-1
CDR3 DNA: TGTGCCAGCAGCTTGCCACTTTACAATGAGCAGTTCTTC
CDR3 protein: CASSLPLYNEQFF

D gene: TRBD1
V gene: TRBV11-2
clone size: few
J gene: TRBJ2-7
CDR3 DNA: TGTGCCAGCAGCCGACAGGGGAAGGTCGAGCAGTACTTC
CDR3 protein: CASSRQGKVEQYF

D gene: .
V gene: TRBV6-2/TRBV6-3
clone size: .
J gene: TRBJ2-1
CDR3 DNA: TGTGCCAGCAGTCCCGCGGGACAGTTATACAATGAGCAGTTCTTC
CDR3 protein: CASSPAGQLYNEQFF

D gene: .
V gene: TRBV7-6
clone size: many
J gene: TRBJ2-3
CDR3 DNA: TGTGCCAGCAGCTTAATAAGGGCGGATACGCAGTATTTT
CDR3 protein: CASSLIRADTQYF

D gene: TRBD1
V gene: TRBV13
clone size: .
J gene: TRBJ2-3
CDR3 DNA: TGTGCCAGCAGCAAAAGACAGGGTGCAGATACGCAGTATTTT
CDR3 protein: CASSKRQGADTQYF

D gene: .
V gene: TRBV24-1
clone size: .
J gene: TRBJ2-5
CDR3 DNA: TGTGCCACGTCAAGCGGCAGCCAAGAGACCCAGTACTTC
CDR3 protein: CATSSGSQETQYF

D gene: .
V gene: TRBV5-1
clone size: many
J gene: TRBJ1-2
CDR3 DNA: TGCGCCAGCAGCCTGCCCAGTTATGGCTACACCTTC
CDR3 protein: CASSLPSYGYTF

D gene: .
V gene: TRBV10-3
clone size: many
J gene: TRBJ2-3
CDR3 DNA: TGTGCCATCAGCTCGCCTAGGACAGATACGCAGTATTTT
CDR3 protein: CAISSPRTDTQYF

D gene: TRBD1
V gene: TRBV11-2
clone size: .
J gene: TRBJ2-2
CDR3 DNA: TGTGCCAGCAGCGGGGGTCGGGACAGGGGCCCGAACACCGGGGAGCTGTTTTTT
CDR3 protein: CASSGGRDRGPNTGELFF

D gene: .
V gene: TRBV6-1
clone size: many
J gene: TRBJ1-4
CDR3 DNA: TGTGCCAGCAGTCCTCGTGGTTGGAATGAAAAACTGTTTTTT
CDR3 protein: CASSPRGWNEKLFF

D gene: .
V gene: TRBV29-1
clone size: many
J gene: TRBJ2-1
CDR3 DNA: TGCAGCGTTGAGAGACAACCTCCTAATAGTGAGCAGTTCTTC
CDR3 protein: CSVERQPPNSEQFF

D gene: .
V gene: TRBV18
clone size: few
J gene: TRBJ2-7
CDR3 DNA: TGTGCCAGCTCACCACCGACCCACTCCTACGAGCAGTACTTC
CDR3 protein: CASSPPTHSYEQYF

D gene: .
V gene: TRBV5-6
clone size: .
J gene: TRBJ2-7
CDR3 DNA: TGTGCCAGCAGCCCGACCGGGGGCGGGTATGGCGAGCAGTACTTC
CDR3 protein: CASSPTGGGYGEQYF

D gene: .
V gene: TRBV18
clone size: few
J gene: TRBJ2-1
CDR3 DNA: TGTGCCAGCTCACCATCCGAGGAGCAGTTCTTC
CDR3 protein: CASSPSEEQFF

D gene: TRBD2
V gene: TRBV3-1
clone size: .
J gene: TRBJ2-1
CDR3 DNA: TGTGCCAACACTAGCGGGAGGACCTACAATGAGCAGTTCTTC
CDR3 protein: CANTSGRTYNEQFF